This T cell receptor beta chain was recovered during a study of T-cell reconstitution after alpha-beta-depleted transplantation in children. This clonotype has a handful of counts. Unique molecular identifiers were used in preparing the TCRbeta library. From the PCR reads, TCRdb called clonotypes with MiXCR, one entry per CDR3 protein. The data contain about half a million distinct CDR3 sequences, around 12% of them singletons. Trimming took 6 bases from V and 2 from J, leaving 13 bases between them. CDR1 and CDR2 from the germline V gene are DFQATT and SNEGSKA (reference sequence). The CDR3 has 14 residues.

This sample comprised PBMCs from the stem cell graft donor, obtained from the stem cell graft. The chain is built from TRBV20-1 and TRBJ2-2; D assignment may be TRBD1 or TRBD2 (6 bases each). The clonotype originates from a human donor who donated a stem cell graft to a child with combined immunodeficiency. The chain's CDR3 is CSARGALNTGELFF. The CDR3 DNA is TGCAGTGCGAGGGGGGCTCTTAACACCGGGGAGCTGTTTTTT.